What follows are 23 T cell receptor beta chains derived from one specimen sequenced in a study of cytomegalovirus exposure and HLA in healthy donors. Only in-frame clones appear in the TCRdb table, and some are missing; sequencing was by immunoSEQ multiplex PCR. The table records 130,000 or so clones, roughly 87% of them present only once. Source material: PBMCs. All receptors derive from a woman between 18 and 29 years old in good health and CMV-seronegative.

V and J are TRBV5-1 and TRBJ1-3; TRBD1 might be the D (5 bases). The CDR3 is 15 amino acids. CDR1 is SGHRS and CDR2 is YFSETQ in the germline V gene. V shed 0 bases and J shed 5 bases, with 12 bases lying between them. The DNA for the CDR3 is TGCGCCAGCAGCTTGGCCGGGGGGATGAGAAACACCATATATTTT. It specifies CASSLAGGMRNTIYF.

CDR3 region: CASSFTGGALTEAFF. CDR3 bases: TGCGCCAGCAGCTTCACGGGAGGGGCCCTCACTGAAGCTTTCTTT. V is TRBV5-1 and J is TRBJ1-1, with a weak D call TRBD1 (5 bases). Germline V lookup: CDR1 SGHRS, CDR2 YFSETQ. V was pared by 2 bases and J by 4 bases, with 15 bases between. The CDR3 consists of 15 residues.

The CDR3: CASSLALRYEQYF. In DNA, the CDR3 is TGTGCCAGCAGCTTAGCGCTTCGGTACGAGCAGTACTTC. This rearrangement joins TRBV7-6 to TRBJ2-7; D gene ambiguous. The germline CDR1 and CDR2 sequences are SGHVS and FNYEAQ. The CDR3 is 13 residues long. With 0 bases removed from V and 4 bases from J, the gap between germline ends came to 7 bases.

The J gene is TRBJ2-7, the V gene TRBV5-1; 11 positions match TRBD1. The J segment lost 4 bases and the V segment lost 6 bases, leaving 9 bases of the junction unmatched. The CDR3 totals 15 residues. CDR1 is SGHRS and CDR2 is YFSETQ in the germline V gene. CDR3 bases: TGCGCCAGCACCTCCCCCGGACAGGGGGCGTACGAGCAGTACTTC. Protein: CASTSPGQGAYEQYF.

This sequence joins TRBV13 and TRBJ1-1; D may be TRBD1 (5 bases). This CDR3 region has 14 residues. With 3 bases removed from V and 0 bases from J, the gap between germline ends came to 8 bases. Per germline, CDR1 PRHDT and CDR2 FYEKMQ (reference sequence). The chain's CDR3 is CASSFPGMNTEAFF. In nucleotides, the CDR3 is TGTGCCAGCAGCTTTCCAGGGATGAACACTGAAGCTTTCTTT.

The sample holds one count of this clone. The CDR3 DNA reads as TGTGCCAGCAGGGGACTAGCGGACTACAATGAGCAGTTCTTC. This translates into CASRGLADYNEQFF. The rearrangement joins TRBV2 to TRBJ2-1; 11 bases are shared with TRBD2. Germline CDR1 and CDR2: SNHLY and FYNNEI. The CDR3 length is 14 residues. V trimming: 6 bases; J trimming: 3 bases; junction bases outside the gene matches: 1.

The chain employs TRBV14 and TRBJ1-4, with D possibly being TRBD1 (6 bases). Per the germline V gene, CDR1 is SGHDN and CDR2 is FVKESK. Trimming removed 1 base from V and 0 bases from J, with 9 bases in between. The CDR3 consists of 16 residues. The CDR3 DNA reads as TGTGCCAGCAGCCAAGGGAACAGGGCAACTAATGAAAAACTGTTTTTT. This gives the protein CASSQGNRATNEKLFF. Drawing the rest from reference TRBV14 and TRBJ1-4, the complete variable domain is EAGVTQFPSHSVIEKGQTVTLRCDPISGHDNLYWYRRVMGKEIKFLLHFVKESKQDESGMPNNRFLAERTGGTYSTLKVQPAELEDSGVYFCASSQGNRATNEKLFFGSGTQLSVL.

This sequence joins TRBV7-9 and TRBJ2-7, with D hard to call. This CDR3 region has 14 residues. CDR1 and CDR2 (germline): SEHNR, FQNEAQ (reference sequence). The germline V and J ends were trimmed by 4 bases and 0 bases, with 10 bases remaining between them. CDR3 region: CASSSQASSYEQYF. DNA of the CDR3: TGTGCCAGCAGCTCCCAGGCCAGCTCCTACGAGCAGTACTTC.

The gene calls are TRBV7-9 and TRBJ1-2, with TRBD1 matching over 8 bases. The CDR3 extends over 14 amino acids. Trimming cost V 5 bases and J 4 bases; bases outside gene matches: 6. Germline values: CDR1 SEHNR, CDR2 FQNEAQ (reference sequence). Here the CDR3 reads CASSPRDRSYGYTF. The CDR3 region has the DNA TGTGCCAGCAGCCCGCGGGACAGGTCCTATGGCTACACCTTC.

This chain links TRBV19 with TRBJ1-1; D may be TRBD1 (6 bases). This CDR3 spans 18 amino acids. The ends were cut back, 3 bases at V and 1 base at J, with 21 bases in the middle. Per the germline V gene, CDR1 is LNHDA and CDR2 is SQIVND (reference sequence). CDR3 sequence (DNA): TGTGCCAGTAGTATTTATATCGGGCGGGGGCGAAGGAACACTGAAGCTTTCTTT. Translated, it gives CASSIYIGRGRRNTEAFF.

The rearrangement links TRBV9 to TRBJ2-1, with TRBD2 identical over 13 bases. Germline V gene lookup returns CDR1 SGDLS and CDR2 YYNGEE. The length of the CDR3 is 18 residues. The V gene end was trimmed by 4 bases and the J gene end by 3 bases; junction bases not matched to a gene: 10. The CDR3 is CASSPRLAGGANYNEQFF. For the CDR3, the DNA is TGTGCCAGCAGCCCGCGACTAGCGGGGGGAGCGAACTACAATGAGCAGTTCTTC. Looking up the rest from reference TRBV9 and TRBJ2-1 gives the full variable domain: DSGVTQTPKHLITATGQRVTLRCSPRSGDLSVYWYQQSLDQGLQFLIQYYNGEERAKGNILERFSAQQFPDLHSELNLSSLELGDSALYFCASSPRLAGGANYNEQFFGPGTRLTVL.

The chain links TRBV6-6 to TRBJ1-5; 8 positions agree with TRBD1. Germline V gives CDR1 MNHNY, CDR2 SVGAGI (reference sequence). After removal of 5 bases from V and 5 bases from J, the junction contained 2 bases not matched to a gene. The CDR3 is made up of 13 amino acids. CDR3 in amino acids: CASSPTGDQPQHF. DNA of the CDR3: TGTGCCAGCAGTCCGACAGGGGATCAGCCCCAGCATTTT.

The gene calls are TRBV6-1 and TRBJ1-6, with D maybe TRBD1 (5 bases). V was pared by 7 bases and J by 1 base, with 11 bases between. There are 15 residues in the CDR3. The germline V gene encodes CDR1 MNHNS and CDR2 SASEGT. The CDR3 sequence is CASNTGPSYNSPLHF. In nucleotides, the CDR3 is TGTGCCAGCAACACAGGTCCATCCTATAATTCACCCCTCCACTTT.

CDR3 sequence: CASSVERASTDTQYF. For the CDR3, the DNA is TGTGCCAGCAGCGTAGAGCGAGCTAGCACAGATACGCAGTATTTT. This chain links TRBV9 with TRBJ2-3, with D unresolved. This CDR3 is 15 amino acids long. Germline V gene sequence: CDR1 SGDLS, CDR2 YYNGEE. The ends were cut back, 0 bases at V and 0 bases at J, with 8 bases in the middle.

The chain carries TRBV18 and TRBJ1-2, with D unclear. The CDR3 is 13 residues long. V was pared by 1 base and J by 8 bases, with 11 bases between. Looked up from germline, CDR1 is KGHSH and CDR2 is LQKENI. CDR3: CASSPRRGEGYTF. The CDR3 DNA follows: TGTGCCAGCTCACCACGTCGGGGAGAAGGCTACACCTTC.

The rearrangement joins TRBV7-9 to TRBJ2-7; D unclear. The germline gives CDR1 SEHNR, CDR2 FQNEAQ (reference sequence). The CDR3 has 12 amino acids. V was cut by 2 bases and J by 2 bases, with 4 bases left in between. The CDR3 region has the DNA TGTGCCAGCAGCTTATCTCCCTACGAGCAGTACTTC. Its protein is CASSLSPYEQYF.

With regard to this clone: At one end, the junction sequence differs from germline, possibly due to a read error. The chain links TRBV7-7 to TRBJ2-7, with 7 bases that match TRBD1. Germline values: CDR1 SSHAT, CDR2 FNYEAQ (reference sequence). The CDR3 length is 14 residues. CDR3 in DNA: TGTGCTAGCAGCCAGACAGGGACCTCCTACGAGCAGTACTTC. Its protein is CASSQTGTSYEQYF. Using reference TRBV7-7 and TRBJ2-7 for the parts outside the CDR3, the full variable domain is GAGVSQSPRYKVTKRGQDVTLRCDPISSHATLYWYQQALGQGPEFLTYFNYEAQPDKSGLPSDRFSAERPEGSISTLTIQRTEQRDSAMYRCASSQTGTSYEQYFGPGTRLTVT.

This chain links TRBV10-3 with TRBJ2-7; 8 nucleotides align to TRBD2. Germline values: CDR1 ENHRY, CDR2 SYGVKD. The V gene end was trimmed by 3 bases and the J gene end by 0 bases; junction bases not matched to a gene: 7. CDR3 length: 16 amino acids. The CDR3 reads CAISEFSSGPSYEQYF. DNA for the CDR3: TGTGCCATCAGTGAATTCTCTAGCGGGCCCTCCTACGAGCAGTACTTC.

This chain joins TRBV18 and TRBJ2-3; the D gene is possibly TRBD2 (6 bases). The ends were cut back, 4 bases at V and 4 bases at J, with 18 bases in the middle. Germline V CDR1 and CDR2: KGHSH, LQKENI. This CDR3 has 16 residues. The DNA for the CDR3 is TGTGCCAGCTCACTTGGACCCCCCGGGACTTCAGATACGCAGTATTTT. Its protein is CASSLGPPGTSDTQYF.

V and J are TRBV7-3 and TRBJ2-1; TRBD2 might be the D (6 bases). Germline lookup yields CDR1 SGHTA and CDR2 FQGTGA. The germline V and J ends were trimmed by 6 bases and 7 bases, with 22 bases remaining between them. CDR3 length equals 16 residues. CDR3 nucleotides: TGTGCCAGCAGTCCATCGGGACTCCACCTCCCGAATGAGCAGTTCTTC. It yields the protein CASSPSGLHLPNEQFF.

The gene calls are TRBV5-1 and TRBJ1-1, with TRBD1 identical over 7 bases. V dropped 4 bases and J dropped 0; count of bases not matched to a gene: 9. CDR3 length: 16 amino acids. Germline V lookup: CDR1 SGHRS, CDR2 YFSETQ. The CDR3 here is CASSIRDSLLNTEAFF. The CDR3 DNA reads TGCGCCAGCAGCATCCGGGACAGCCTACTGAACACTGAAGCTTTCTTT.

The chain has TRBV2 and TRBJ2-3; 9 positions match TRBD2. The CDR3 is made up of 16 amino acids. J was trimmed by 0 bases and V by 3 bases; bases with no gene match: 4. CDR1 SNHLY and CDR2 FYNNEI come from the germline V gene. CDR3 nucleotides: TGTGCCAGCAGTGACGGGGCGGGGGGGAGCACAGATACGCAGTATTTT. Its protein is CASSDGAGGSTDTQYF.

This chain uses TRBV5-1 with TRBJ2-4, with D tentatively TRBD1 (6 bases). CDR1 and CDR2 from the germline V gene are SGHRS and YFSETQ. V gave up 6 bases and J gave up 5 bases, with 18 bases separating them. This CDR3 region has 15 residues. CDR3 amino acids: CASKIGSGQQNIQYF. DNA for the CDR3: TGCGCCAGCAAAATTGGGTCCGGACAGCAAAACATTCAGTACTTC.